The clone carrying this T cell receptor (beta chain) appeared a few times. Its antigen is not known. Each patient came to thyroid surgery without any prior treatment (of any kind). V was shortened by 8 bases and J by 4 bases, with 16 bases between the two germline ends. CDR3 length equals 14 residues. Germline V gives CDR1 KGHDR, CDR2 SFDVKD. The data are from a study of metastatic and nonmetastatic thyroid tumors. Study-level results: Significantly greater TCR beta diversity was reportedly found in malignant thyroid tumors than in benign nodules (in blood and tumor).

TCRdb re-called clones via MiXCR from the PCR reads. This sample yields around 20,000 clones, of which 32% are seen a single time; roughly 20% belongs to the top ten. Sequences were obtained from adjacent normal tissue. The rearrangement joins TRBV24-1 to TRBJ1-2; D call uncertain. This TCR came from a female donor with papillary thyroid cancer or a benign thyroid nodule (not recorded which). Some clones in this sample may be carry-over from other donors' samples. CDR3 residues: CATTEGSCIYGYTF. CDR3 sequence (DNA): TGTGCCACCACAGAGGGCAGCTGTATCTATGGCTACACCTTC.